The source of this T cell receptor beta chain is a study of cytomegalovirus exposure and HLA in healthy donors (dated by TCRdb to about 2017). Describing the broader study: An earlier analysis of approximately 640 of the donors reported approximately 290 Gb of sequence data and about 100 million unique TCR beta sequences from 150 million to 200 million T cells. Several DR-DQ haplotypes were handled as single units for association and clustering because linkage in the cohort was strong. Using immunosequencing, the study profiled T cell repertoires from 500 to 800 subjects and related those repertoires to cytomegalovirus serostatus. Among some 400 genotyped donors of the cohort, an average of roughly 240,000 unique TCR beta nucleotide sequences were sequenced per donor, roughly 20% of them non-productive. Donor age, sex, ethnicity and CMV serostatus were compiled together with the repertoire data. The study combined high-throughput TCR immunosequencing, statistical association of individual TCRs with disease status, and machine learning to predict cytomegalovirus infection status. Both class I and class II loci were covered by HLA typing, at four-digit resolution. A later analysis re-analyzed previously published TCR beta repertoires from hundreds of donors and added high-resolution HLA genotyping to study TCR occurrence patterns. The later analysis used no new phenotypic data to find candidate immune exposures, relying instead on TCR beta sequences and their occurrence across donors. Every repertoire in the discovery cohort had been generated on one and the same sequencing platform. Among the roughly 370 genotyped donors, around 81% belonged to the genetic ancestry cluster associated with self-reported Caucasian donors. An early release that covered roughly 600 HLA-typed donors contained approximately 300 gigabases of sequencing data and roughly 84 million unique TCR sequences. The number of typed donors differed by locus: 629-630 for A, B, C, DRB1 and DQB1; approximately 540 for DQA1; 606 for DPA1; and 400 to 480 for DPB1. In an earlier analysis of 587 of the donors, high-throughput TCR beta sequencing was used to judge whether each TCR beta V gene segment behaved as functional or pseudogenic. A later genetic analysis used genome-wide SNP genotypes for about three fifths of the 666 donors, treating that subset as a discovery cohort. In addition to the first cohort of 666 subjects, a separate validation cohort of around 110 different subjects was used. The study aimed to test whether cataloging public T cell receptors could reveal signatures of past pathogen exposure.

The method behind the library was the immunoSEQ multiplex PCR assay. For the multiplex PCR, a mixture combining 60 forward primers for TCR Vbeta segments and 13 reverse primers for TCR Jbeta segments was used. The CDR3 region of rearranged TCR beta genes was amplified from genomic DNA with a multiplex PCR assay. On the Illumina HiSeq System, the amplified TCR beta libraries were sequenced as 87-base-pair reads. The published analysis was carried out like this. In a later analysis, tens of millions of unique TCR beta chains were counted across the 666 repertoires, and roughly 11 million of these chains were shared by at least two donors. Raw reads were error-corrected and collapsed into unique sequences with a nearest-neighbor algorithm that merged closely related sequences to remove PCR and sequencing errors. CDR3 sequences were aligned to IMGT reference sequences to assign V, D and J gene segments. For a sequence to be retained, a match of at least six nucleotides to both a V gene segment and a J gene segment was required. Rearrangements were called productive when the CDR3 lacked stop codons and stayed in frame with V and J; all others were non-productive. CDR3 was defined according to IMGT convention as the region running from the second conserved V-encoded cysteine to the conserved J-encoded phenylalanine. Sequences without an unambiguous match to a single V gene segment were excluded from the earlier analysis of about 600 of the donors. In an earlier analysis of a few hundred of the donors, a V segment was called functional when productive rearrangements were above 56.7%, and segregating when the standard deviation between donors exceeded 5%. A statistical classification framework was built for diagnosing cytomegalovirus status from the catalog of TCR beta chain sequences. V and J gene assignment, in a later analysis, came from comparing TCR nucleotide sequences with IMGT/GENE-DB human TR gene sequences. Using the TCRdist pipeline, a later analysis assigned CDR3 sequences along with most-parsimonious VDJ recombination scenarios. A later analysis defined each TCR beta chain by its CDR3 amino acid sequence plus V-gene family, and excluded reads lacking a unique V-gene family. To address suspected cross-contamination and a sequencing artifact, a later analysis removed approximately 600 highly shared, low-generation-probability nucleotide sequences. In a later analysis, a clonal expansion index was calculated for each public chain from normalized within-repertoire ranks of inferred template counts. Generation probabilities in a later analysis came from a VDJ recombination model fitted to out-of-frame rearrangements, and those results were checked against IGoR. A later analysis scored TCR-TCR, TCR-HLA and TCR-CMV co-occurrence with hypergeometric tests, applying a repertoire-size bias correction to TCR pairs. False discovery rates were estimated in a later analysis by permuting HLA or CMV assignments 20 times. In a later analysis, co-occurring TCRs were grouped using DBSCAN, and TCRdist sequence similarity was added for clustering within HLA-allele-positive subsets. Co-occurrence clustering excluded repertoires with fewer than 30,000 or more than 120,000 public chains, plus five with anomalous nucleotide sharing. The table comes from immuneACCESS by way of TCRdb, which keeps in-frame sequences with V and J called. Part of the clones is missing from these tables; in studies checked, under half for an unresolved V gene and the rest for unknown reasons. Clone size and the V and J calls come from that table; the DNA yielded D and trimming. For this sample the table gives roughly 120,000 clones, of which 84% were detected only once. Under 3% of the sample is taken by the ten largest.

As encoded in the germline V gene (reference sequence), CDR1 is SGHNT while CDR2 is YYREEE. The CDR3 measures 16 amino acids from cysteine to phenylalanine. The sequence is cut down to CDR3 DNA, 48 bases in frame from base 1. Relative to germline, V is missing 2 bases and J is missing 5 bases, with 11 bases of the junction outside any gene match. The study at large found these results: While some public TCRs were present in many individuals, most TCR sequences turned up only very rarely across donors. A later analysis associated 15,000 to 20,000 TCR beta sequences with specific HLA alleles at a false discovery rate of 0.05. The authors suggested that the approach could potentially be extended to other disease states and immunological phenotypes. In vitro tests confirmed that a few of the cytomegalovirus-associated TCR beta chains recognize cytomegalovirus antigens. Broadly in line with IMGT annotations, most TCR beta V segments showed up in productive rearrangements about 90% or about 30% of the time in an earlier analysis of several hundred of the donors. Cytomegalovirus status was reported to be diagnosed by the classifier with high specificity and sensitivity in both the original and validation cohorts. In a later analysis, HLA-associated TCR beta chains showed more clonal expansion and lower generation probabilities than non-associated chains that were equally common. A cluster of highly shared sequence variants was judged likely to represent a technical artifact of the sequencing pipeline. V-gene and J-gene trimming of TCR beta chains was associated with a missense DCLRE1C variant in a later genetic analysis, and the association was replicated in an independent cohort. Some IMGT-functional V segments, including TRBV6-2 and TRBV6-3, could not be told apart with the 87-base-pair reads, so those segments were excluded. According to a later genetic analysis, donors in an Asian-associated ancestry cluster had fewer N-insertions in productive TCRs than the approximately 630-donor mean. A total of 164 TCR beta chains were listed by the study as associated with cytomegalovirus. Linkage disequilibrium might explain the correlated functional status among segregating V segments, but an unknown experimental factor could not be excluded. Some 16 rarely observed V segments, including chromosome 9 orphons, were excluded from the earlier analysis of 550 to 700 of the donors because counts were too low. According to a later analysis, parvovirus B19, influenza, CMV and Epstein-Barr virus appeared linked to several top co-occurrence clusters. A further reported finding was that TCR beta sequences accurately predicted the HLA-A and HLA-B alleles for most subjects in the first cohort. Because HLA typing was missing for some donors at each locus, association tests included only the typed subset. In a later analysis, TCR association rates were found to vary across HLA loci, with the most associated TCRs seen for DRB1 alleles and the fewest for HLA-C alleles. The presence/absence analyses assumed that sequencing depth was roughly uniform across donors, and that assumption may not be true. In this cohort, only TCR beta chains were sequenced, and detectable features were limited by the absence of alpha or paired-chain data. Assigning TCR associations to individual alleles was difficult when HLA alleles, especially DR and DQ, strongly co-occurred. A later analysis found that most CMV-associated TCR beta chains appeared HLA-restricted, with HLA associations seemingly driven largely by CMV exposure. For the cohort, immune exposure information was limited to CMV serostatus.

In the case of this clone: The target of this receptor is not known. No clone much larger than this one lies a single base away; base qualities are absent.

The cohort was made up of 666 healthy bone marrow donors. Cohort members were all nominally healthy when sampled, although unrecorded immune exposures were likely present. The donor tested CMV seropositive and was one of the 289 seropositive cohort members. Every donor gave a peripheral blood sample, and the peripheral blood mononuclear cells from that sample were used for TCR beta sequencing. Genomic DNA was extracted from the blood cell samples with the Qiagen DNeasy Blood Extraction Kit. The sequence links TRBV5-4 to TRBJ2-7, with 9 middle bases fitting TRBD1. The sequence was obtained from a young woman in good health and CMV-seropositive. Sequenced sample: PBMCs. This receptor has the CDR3 CASSLSPDRGFDEQYF. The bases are TGTGCCAGCAGCTTATCGCCCGACAGGGGGTTCGACGAGCAGTACTTC.